The T cell receptor (beta chain) under discussion was sequenced for a study of blood T cells in healthy people across ages. With a J-beta primer mix and a sample-barcoded 5' primer, a second PCR ran about 6 to 11 cycles. Each CDR3 protein gets one entry after TCRdb re-called the 5' RACE reads with MiXCR. The sample contains roughly 1.5 million distinct CDR3 sequences, approximately 43% of which appear only once. Germline-derived CDR1 and CDR2 are SGHKS and YYEKEE (reference sequence). The CDR3 consists of 16 residues. Between the trimmed V and J ends, which lost 4 bases and 6 bases, there was a span of 17 bases.

This sequence was found in a woman younger than 35 in good health. Sequences were obtained from blood. The rearrangement uses TRBV5-5 and TRBJ1-6, with a possible D match to TRBD1 (5 bases). The CDR3 region has the DNA TGTGCCAGCAGCCTGACCCAGGGACCCCTTAATTCACCCCTCCACTTT. Encoded protein: CASSLTQGPLNSPLHF.